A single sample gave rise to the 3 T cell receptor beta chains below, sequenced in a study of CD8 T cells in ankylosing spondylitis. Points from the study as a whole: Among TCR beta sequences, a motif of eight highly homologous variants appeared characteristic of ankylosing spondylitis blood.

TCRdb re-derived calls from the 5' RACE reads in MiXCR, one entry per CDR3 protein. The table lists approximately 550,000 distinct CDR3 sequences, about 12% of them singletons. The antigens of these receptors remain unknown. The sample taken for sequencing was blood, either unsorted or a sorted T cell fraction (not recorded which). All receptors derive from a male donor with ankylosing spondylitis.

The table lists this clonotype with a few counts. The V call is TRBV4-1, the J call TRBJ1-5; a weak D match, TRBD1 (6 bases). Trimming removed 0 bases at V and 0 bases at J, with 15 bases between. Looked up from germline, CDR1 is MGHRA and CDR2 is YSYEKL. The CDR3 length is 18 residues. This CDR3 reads CASSQDRGAGDSNQPQHF. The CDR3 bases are TGCGCCAGCAGCCAAGATCGGGGGGCGGGGGATAGCAATCAGCCCCAGCATTTT.

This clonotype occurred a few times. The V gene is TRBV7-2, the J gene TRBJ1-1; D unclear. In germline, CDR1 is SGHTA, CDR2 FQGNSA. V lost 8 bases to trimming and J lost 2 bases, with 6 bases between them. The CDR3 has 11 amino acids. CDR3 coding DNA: TGTGCCAGCCAGAGAAACACTGAAGCTTTCTTT. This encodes CASQRNTEAFF. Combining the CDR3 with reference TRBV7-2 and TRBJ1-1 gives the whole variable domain GAGVSQSPSNKVTEKGKDVELRCDPISGHTALYWYRQSLGQGLEFLIYFQGNSAPDKSGLPSDRFSAERTGGSVSTLTIQRTQQEDSAVYLCASQRNTEAFFGQGTRLTVV.

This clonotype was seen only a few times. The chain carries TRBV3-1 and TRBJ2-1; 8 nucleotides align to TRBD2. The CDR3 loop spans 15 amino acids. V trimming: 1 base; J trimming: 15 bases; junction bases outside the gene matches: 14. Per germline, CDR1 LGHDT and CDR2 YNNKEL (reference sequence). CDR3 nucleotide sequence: TGTGCCAGCAGCCAAGGGGCGGGAGGTCTCATCGGAATGTTCTTC. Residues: CASSQGAGGLIGMFF.